A single sample is the source of the 19 T cell receptor beta chains below, sequenced in a study of T cell responses to AZD1222 COVID-19 vaccine (dated by TCRdb to the early 2020s). Libraries were made using the immunoSEQ multiplex PCR assay. TCRdb carries this immuneACCESS record with in-frame sequences only. Its versions omit some clonotypes, under half of them owing to an unresolved V gene in the studies checked, with the rest unexplained. This sample gives around 100,000 clones in total; about nine tenths of them show up just once. The ten largest clones add up to roughly 1.8% of the sample. In light of the paper, this sample's time point label describes: baseline before first vaccination. The sample in question was peripheral blood, obtained on day 0 of AZD1222 vaccination. These receptor sequences come from an adult in good health.

Concerning this clone: Other DNA sequences within the sample encode an identical CDR3. This chain links TRBV7-2 with TRBJ2-7; D not certain. Germline V gene sequence: CDR1 SGHTA, CDR2 FQGNSA. V dropped 4 bases and J dropped 2 bases, with 15 bases sitting between them. The CDR3 extends over 15 amino acids. CDR3 amino acids: CASSSGPERTYEQYF. For the CDR3, the DNA is TGTGCCAGCAGCTCTGGTCCGGAGCGAACCTACGAGCAGTACTTC.

V and J are TRBV2 and TRBJ1-4, with D tentatively TRBD1 (5 bases). CDR3 length equals 14 residues. The ends were cut back, 6 bases at V and 4 bases at J, with 12 bases in the middle. Germline assignment: CDR1 SNHLY and CDR2 FYNNEI. CDR3 region: CASRLDSLNEKLFF. CDR3 DNA: TGTGCCAGCAGACTTGACAGCCTTAATGAAAAACTGTTTTTT.

V is TRBV11-1 and J is TRBJ2-2, with D possibly being TRBD2 (6 bases). In germline, CDR1 is SGHAT, CDR2 FQDESV (reference sequence). V was trimmed by 5 bases and J by 5 bases, leaving 15 bases between them. This CDR3 comprises 15 residues. The CDR3 nucleotides are TGTGCCAGCAGCGCCCAAGGGGCGGGGACCGGGGAGCTGTTTTTT. Its protein product is CASSAQGAGTGELFF.

This clone has a single count. The chain recombines TRBV2 with TRBJ2-2, with D perhaps TRBD2 (7 bases). Germline values: CDR1 SNHLY, CDR2 FYNNEI. Between the trimmed V and J ends, which lost 3 bases and 7 bases, there was a span of 12 bases. The CDR3 covers 14 residues. The CDR3 DNA reads TGTGCCAGCAGTGACAGGGGAGGGATCGGGGAGCTGTTTTTT. This sequence encodes CASSDRGGIGELFF.

The rearrangement links TRBV5-3 to TRBJ1-1; D is uncertain. TRBV5-3 qualifies as an ORF whose function is uncertain. The CDR3 covers 15 residues. Deletions cut 0 bases from V and 10 bases from J, with 19 bases between. The CDR3 region is CARSLAWPTKLRAFF. The CDR3 coding sequence is TGTGCCAGAAGCTTGGCCTGGCCTACCAAACTTAGAGCTTTCTTT.

The V call is TRBV7-9, the J call TRBJ2-3; 9 bases agree with TRBD1. In germline, CDR1 is SEHNR, CDR2 FQNEAQ (reference sequence). V trimming: 4 bases; J trimming: 1 base; junction bases outside the gene matches: 0. CDR3 length equals 14 residues. In nucleotides, the CDR3 is TGTGCCAGCAGCTGGGACAGGGGCACAGATACGCAGTATTTT. Residues: CASSWDRGTDTQYF.

This clone occurred once. This rearrangement joins TRBV27 to TRBJ2-7, with 8 bases identical to TRBD1. The J segment lost 3 bases and the V segment lost 3 bases, leaving 4 bases of the junction unmatched. The CDR3 sequence is 14 residues long. Germline loops: CDR1 MNHEY, CDR2 SMNVEV (reference sequence). CDR3 DNA: TGTGCCAGCAGTTTTTCTGGACAGGGCTACGAGCAGTACTTC. Amino acid sequence: CASSFSGQGYEQYF.

V is TRBV2 and J is TRBJ1-1; TRBD1 aligns across 7 bases. V lost 3 bases to trimming and J lost 11 bases; unmatched junction nucleotides: 12. Germline values: CDR1 SNHLY, CDR2 FYNNEI. This CDR3 contains 14 residues. The CDR3 protein is CASSDLGTVGRAFF. The CDR3 region has the DNA TGTGCCAGCAGTGACCTTGGGACAGTCGGGCGGGCTTTCTTT.

This CDR3 is CASSLDRGRAFF. The CDR3 DNA sequence: TGTGCCAGCAGTTTGGACAGGGGCCGTGCTTTCTTT. The chain joins TRBV28 to TRBJ1-1; 9 bases match TRBD1. Germline V gives CDR1 MDHEN, CDR2 SYDVKM. J was trimmed by 11 bases and V by 3 bases; bases with no gene match: 4. This CDR3 has 12 residues.

V and J are TRBV11-2 and TRBJ1-3; 7 bases align to TRBD1. The J segment lost 5 bases and the V segment lost 5 bases, leaving 6 bases of the junction unmatched. This CDR3 is built from 14 residues. Germline V CDR1 and CDR2: SGHAT, FQNNGV. In nucleotides, the CDR3 is TGTGCCAGCAGCCGCCTGACAGGGAGAAACACCATATATTTT. This translates into CASSRLTGRNTIYF.

The chain has TRBV5-4 and TRBJ2-7, with 10 bases aligning to TRBD1. With 1 base clipped from V and 6 bases from J, the junction kept 10 bases outside the gene matches. The CDR3 spans 16 residues. CDR1 is SGHNT and CDR2 is YYREEE in the germline V gene (reference sequence). The chain's CDR3 is CASSLPTGQGLIEQYF. CDR3 bases: TGTGCCAGCAGCTTGCCGACGGGACAGGGGTTGATCGAGCAGTACTTC. Together with reference TRBV5-4 and TRBJ2-7, the CDR3 gives the full variable domain: ETGVTQSPTHLIKTRGQQVTLRCSSQSGHNTVSWYQQALGQGPQFIFQYYREEENGRGNFPPRFSGLQFPNYSSELNVNALELDDSALYLCASSLPTGQGLIEQYFGPGTRLTVT.

J is TRBJ2-1 and V is TRBV5-8; D call uncertain. V lost 1 base, J lost 2 bases, and 13 bases lay in between. This CDR3 is 16 amino acids long. The germline V gene encodes CDR1 SGHTS and CDR2 YDEGEE. The CDR3 is CASSLPRRVAYNEQFF. The CDR3 DNA reads as TGTGCCAGCAGCTTGCCACGAAGGGTAGCCTACAATGAGCAGTTCTTC.

Written as DNA, the CDR3 is TGTGCCAGCAGCTTATACGAGGCAGGGAGGTATTTGAACACTGAAGCTTTCTTT. It is translated as CASSLYEAGRYLNTEAFF. V usage is TRBV7-9 and J usage is TRBJ1-1; possible D gene TRBD1, 5 bases. The ends were cut back, 2 bases at V and 0 bases at J, with 19 bases in the middle. This CDR3 region has 18 residues. CDR1 and CDR2 from the germline V gene are SEHNR and FQNEAQ (reference sequence).

The gene calls are TRBV5-4 and TRBJ1-5; D is ambiguous. The CDR3 is made up of 13 amino acids. The V end was cut by 4 bases, the J end by 4 bases, with 9 bases between. Germline CDR1 and CDR2: SGHNT and YYREEE (reference sequence). The CDR3 region has the DNA TGTGCCAGCAGCCCGGACGGAAATCAGCCCCAGCATTTT. Its translation is CASSPDGNQPQHF.

The chain links TRBV10-2 to TRBJ2-1, with 11 bases identical to TRBD2. Germline V gene sequence: CDR1 WSHSY, CDR2 SAAADI. The CDR3 length is 17 residues. The V gene end was trimmed by 5 bases and the J gene end by 2 bases; junction bases not matched to a gene: 8. As DNA, the CDR3 is TGCGCCAGCAGTCTACCGGCTAGCGGGAGGACCTACAATGAGCAGTTCTTC. It codes for CASSLPASGRTYNEQFF.

V and J are TRBV28 and TRBJ1-5, with TRBD1 matching over 9 bases. Germline trimming cut 4 bases from V and 1 base from J; bases unmatched to any gene: 8. This CDR3 spans 17 amino acids. Germline V gene sequence: CDR1 MDHEN, CDR2 SYDVKM. The CDR3 protein is CASSSLYRGRSNQPQHF. The CDR3 DNA reads as TGTGCCAGCAGTTCCCTATACAGGGGGCGAAGCAATCAGCCCCAGCATTTT. Supplemented by reference TRBV28 and TRBJ1-5, the full variable domain reads DVKVTQSSRYLVKRTGEKVFLECVQDMDHENMFWYRQDPGLGLRLIYFSYDVKMKEKGDIPEGYSVSREKKERFSLILESASTNQTSMYLCASSSLYRGRSNQPQHFGDGTRLSIL.

The rearrangement joins TRBV5-4 to TRBJ2-3; possibly TRBD1 for D (6 bases). The V and J ends lost 3 bases and 6 bases respectively, with 17 bases between them. The CDR3 runs to 15 residues. Germline V lookup: CDR1 SGHNT, CDR2 YYREEE (reference sequence). The CDR3 sequence: CASSSYTGSPDTQYF. The CDR3 bases are TGTGCCAGCAGCTCATATACAGGGTCCCCCGATACGCAGTATTTT. Variable domain in full (rest from reference TRBV5-4 and TRBJ2-3): ETGVTQSPTHLIKTRGQQVTLRCSSQSGHNTVSWYQQALGQGPQFIFQYYREEENGRGNFPPRFSGLQFPNYSSELNVNALELDDSALYLCASSSYTGSPDTQYFGPGTRLTVL.

The chain links TRBV11-2 to TRBJ2-2; a weak D match, TRBD1 (6 bases). CDR1 is SGHAT and CDR2 is FQNNGV in the germline V gene. V was clipped by 5 bases and J by 0 bases, with 13 bases between them. This CDR3 comprises 16 residues. The CDR3 protein is CASSMGQYANTGELFF. In DNA form, the CDR3 reads TGTGCCAGCAGCATGGGACAATACGCGAACACCGGGGAGCTGTTTTTT.

The CDR3 region has the DNA TGTGCCAGCAGTTTACCAACACGAAACGGGGAGCTGTTTTTT. Its translation is CASSLPTRNGELFF. The chain recombines TRBV28 with TRBJ2-2; D ambiguous. CDR1 and CDR2 from the germline V gene are MDHEN and SYDVKM. The CDR3 is 14 residues long. The ends were cut back, 2 bases at V and 7 bases at J, with 11 bases in the middle.